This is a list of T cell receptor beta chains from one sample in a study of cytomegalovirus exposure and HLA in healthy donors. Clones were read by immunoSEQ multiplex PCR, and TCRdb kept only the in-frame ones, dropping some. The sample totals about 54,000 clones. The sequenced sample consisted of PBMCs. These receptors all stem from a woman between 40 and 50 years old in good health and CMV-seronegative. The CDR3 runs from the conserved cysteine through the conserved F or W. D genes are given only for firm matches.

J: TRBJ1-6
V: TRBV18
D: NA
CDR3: CASSPSQGSPLHF
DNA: TGTGCCAGCTCACCGTCCCAGGGATCACCCCTCCACTTT

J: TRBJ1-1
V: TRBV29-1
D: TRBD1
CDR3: CSGGQGGYTEAFF
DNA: TGCAGCGGGGGACAGGGTGGGTACACTGAAGCTTTCTTT

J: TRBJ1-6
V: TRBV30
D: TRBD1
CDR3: CAGTGSVAYNSPLHF
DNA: TGTGCCGGGACAGGTTCGGTGGCCTATAATTCACCCCTCCACTTT

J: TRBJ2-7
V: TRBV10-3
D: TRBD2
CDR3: CAISESYNGGDEQYF
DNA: TGTGCCATCAGTGAGTCCTATAACGGGGGGGACGAGCAGTACTTC

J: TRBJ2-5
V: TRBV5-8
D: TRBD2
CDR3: CASSPGRTSKETQYF
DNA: TGTGCCAGCAGTCCTGGCCGGACTAGCAAGGAGACCCAGTACTTC

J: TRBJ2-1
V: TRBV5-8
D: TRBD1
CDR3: CASSLHPGQGSNEQFF
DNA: TGTGCCAGCAGCCTCCACCCGGGACAGGGAAGTAATGAGCAGTTCTTC

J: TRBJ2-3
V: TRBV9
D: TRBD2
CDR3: CASSLGTSGALDTQYF
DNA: TGTGCCAGCAGCCTGGGGACTAGCGGAGCCCTAGATACGCAGTATTTT

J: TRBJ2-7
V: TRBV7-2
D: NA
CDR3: CASSPRLVVDEQYF
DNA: TGTGCCAGCAGCCCAAGACTAGTCGTAGACGAGCAGTACTTC

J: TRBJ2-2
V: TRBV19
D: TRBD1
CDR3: CASSIATDRVNTGELFF
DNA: TGTGCCAGTAGTATAGCCACGGACAGGGTGAACACCGGGGAGCTGTTTTTT

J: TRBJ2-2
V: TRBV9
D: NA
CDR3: CASSVVRGGGTPNTGELFF
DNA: TGTGCCAGCAGCGTAGTAAGGGGTGGAGGGACTCCGAACACCGGGGAGCTGTTTTTT

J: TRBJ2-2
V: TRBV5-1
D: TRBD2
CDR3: CASYPGTSGSTGELFF
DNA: TGCGCCAGTTACCCCGGGACTAGCGGGAGCACCGGGGAGCTGTTTTTT

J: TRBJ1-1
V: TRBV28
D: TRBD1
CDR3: CASSNGQGVAEAFF
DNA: TGTGCCAGCAGTAACGGACAGGGGGTCGCTGAAGCTTTCTTT

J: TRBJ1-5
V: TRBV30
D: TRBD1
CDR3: CAWSADRGSNQPQHF
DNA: TGTGCCTGGAGCGCGGACAGGGGTAGCAATCAGCCCCAGCATTTT

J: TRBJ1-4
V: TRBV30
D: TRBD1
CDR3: CAWTRWRQGGEKLFF
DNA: TGTGCCTGGACCAGATGGAGACAGGGGGGTGAAAAACTGTTTTTT

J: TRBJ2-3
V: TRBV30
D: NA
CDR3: CAWSGSFGTDTQYF
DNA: TGTGCCTGGAGTGGCAGTTTCGGCACAGATACGCAGTATTTT

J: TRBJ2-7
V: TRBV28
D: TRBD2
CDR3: CASSPSWTSGPYEQYF
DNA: TGTGCCAGCAGTCCATCGTGGACTAGCGGACCCTACGAGCAGTACTTC

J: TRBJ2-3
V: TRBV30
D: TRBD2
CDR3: CAIPKSGGADTQYF
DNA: TGTGCAATTCCCAAGAGCGGGGGTGCAGATACGCAGTATTTT

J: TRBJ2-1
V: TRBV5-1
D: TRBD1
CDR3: CASSFGQGSPDNEQFF
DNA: TGCGCCAGCAGCTTTGGACAGGGTTCACCAGACAATGAGCAGTTCTTC

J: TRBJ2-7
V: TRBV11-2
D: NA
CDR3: CASSSRAEQYF
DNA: TGTGCCAGCAGCTCCAGGGCCGAGCAGTACTTC

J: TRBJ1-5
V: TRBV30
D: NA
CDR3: CAWTGGSGQPQHF
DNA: TGTGCCTGGACCGGAGGGTCGGGTCAGCCCCAGCATTTT

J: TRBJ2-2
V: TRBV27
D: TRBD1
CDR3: CASSLGRTGGWRGTGELFF
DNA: TGTGCCAGCAGTTTAGGTCGGACAGGGGGTTGGAGAGGGACCGGGGAGCTGTTTTTT

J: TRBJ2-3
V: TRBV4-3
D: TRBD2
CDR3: CASSQGRASGYTDTQYF
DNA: TGCGCCAGCAGCCAAGGTCGGGCTAGCGGGTATACAGATACGCAGTATTTT

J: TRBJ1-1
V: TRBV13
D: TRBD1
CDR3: CASRAPGQGFPVNTEAFF
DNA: TGTGCCAGCAGAGCTCCGGGACAGGGTTTCCCCGTGAACACTGAAGCTTTCTTT

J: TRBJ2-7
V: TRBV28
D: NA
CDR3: CAVRLGGEQYF
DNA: TGTGCCGTCCGATTAGGGGGAGAGCAGTACTTC

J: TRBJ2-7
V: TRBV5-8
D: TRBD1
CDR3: CASSLGDSSYEQYF
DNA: TGTGCCAGCAGCTTGGGGGACAGCTCCTACGAGCAGTACTTC

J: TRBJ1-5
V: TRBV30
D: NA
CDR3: CAWSPHSYQPQHF
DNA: TGTGCCTGGAGTCCCCACAGTTACCAGCCCCAGCATTTT

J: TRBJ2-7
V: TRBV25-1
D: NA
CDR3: CASSEYGREEIGQYF
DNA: TGTGCCAGCAGTGAATATGGCAGGGAGGAAATAGGGCAGTACTTC

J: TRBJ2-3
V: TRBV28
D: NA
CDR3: CASRKQTDTQYF
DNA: TGTGCCAGCAGAAAACAGACAGATACGCAGTATTTT

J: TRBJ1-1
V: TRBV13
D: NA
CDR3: CASSPGQSEAFF
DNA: TGTGCCAGCAGCCCAGGTCAGTCTGAAGCTTTCTTT

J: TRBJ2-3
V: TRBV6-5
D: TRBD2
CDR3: CASSYSSGGYGYTQYF
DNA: TGTGCCAGCAGTTACTCAAGCGGGGGATACGGTTATACGCAGTATTTT

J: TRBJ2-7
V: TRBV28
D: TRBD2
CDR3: CASSFGSGGPYEQYF
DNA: TGTGCCAGCAGTTTTGGTAGCGGGGGACCCTACGAGCAGTACTTC

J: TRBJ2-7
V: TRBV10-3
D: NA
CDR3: CAIRSRDAPVEQYF
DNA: TGTGCCATCAGATCCCGGGATGCCCCCGTCGAGCAGTACTTC

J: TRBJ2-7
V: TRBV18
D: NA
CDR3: CASSPQKDSSEQYF
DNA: TGTGCCAGCTCACCTCAAAAAGACAGTTCCGAGCAGTACTTC

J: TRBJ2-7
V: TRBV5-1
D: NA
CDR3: CASSLSDSHEQYF
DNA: TGCGCCAGCAGCTTGAGTGACAGCCACGAGCAGTACTTC

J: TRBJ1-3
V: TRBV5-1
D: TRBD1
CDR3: CASSKDRSSGNTIYF
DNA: TGCGCCAGCAGCAAGGACAGGAGCTCTGGAAACACCATATATTTT

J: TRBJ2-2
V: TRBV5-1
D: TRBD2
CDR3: CASSGGVAGLLEFGGELFF
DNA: TGCGCCAGCAGCGGGGGAGTAGCGGGACTCCTCGAATTTGGGGGGGAGCTGTTTTTT

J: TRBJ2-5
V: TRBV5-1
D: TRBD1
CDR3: CASSLPGQGETQYF
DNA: TGCGCCAGCAGCTTACCGGGACAGGGGGAGACCCAGTACTTC

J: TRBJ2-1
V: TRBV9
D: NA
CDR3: CASSPLLAGEQFF
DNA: TGTGCCAGCAGCCCCCTATTGGCCGGGGAGCAGTTCTTC

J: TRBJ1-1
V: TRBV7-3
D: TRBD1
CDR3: CASSLRQGAEAFF
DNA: TGTGCCAGCAGCCTCAGACAGGGGGCTGAAGCTTTCTTT

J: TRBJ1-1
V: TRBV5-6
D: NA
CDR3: CASFPPGQAIPPGLYEAFF
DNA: TGTGCCAGCTTCCCCCCTGGGCAGGCGATACCTCCTGGCCTCTATGAAGCTTTCTTT

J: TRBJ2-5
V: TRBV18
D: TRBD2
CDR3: CASSPRGGPETQYF
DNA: TGTGCCAGCTCACCCCGGGGGGGCCCAGAGACCCAGTACTTC

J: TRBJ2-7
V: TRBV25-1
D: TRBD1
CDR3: CASSDGEDRDRFYEQYF
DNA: TGTGCCAGCAGTGACGGGGAAGACCGGGACAGATTCTACGAGCAGTACTTC

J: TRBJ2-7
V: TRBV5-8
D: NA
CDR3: CASSYRAFSYEQYF
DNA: TGTGCCAGCAGCTACAGGGCCTTCTCCTACGAGCAGTACTTC

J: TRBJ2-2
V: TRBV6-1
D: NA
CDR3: CASSDYTGELFF
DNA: TGTGCCAGCAGTGACTACACCGGGGAGCTGTTTTTT

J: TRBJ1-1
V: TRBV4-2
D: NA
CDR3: CASSHPDSLTEAFF
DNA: TGTGCCAGCAGCCACCCAGACTCTCTCACTGAAGCTTTCTTT

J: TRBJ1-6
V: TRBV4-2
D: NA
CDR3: CASSHGGKDNSPLHF
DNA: TGTGCCAGCAGCCACGGCGGGAAAGATAATTCACCCCTACACTTT

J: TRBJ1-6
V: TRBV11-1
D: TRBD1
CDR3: CASSSDRVNSHLHF
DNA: TGTGCCAGCAGCTCGGACAGGGTCAATTCACACCTCCACTTT

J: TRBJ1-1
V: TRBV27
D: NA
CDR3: CASRRAGVNTEAFF
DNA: TGTGCCAGCAGGAGGGCGGGGGTGAACACTGAAGCTTTCTTT

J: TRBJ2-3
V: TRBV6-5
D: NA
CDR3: CASSSASVAYTDTQYF
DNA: TGTGCCAGCAGTTCCGCTAGCGTCGCCTACACAGATACGCAGTATTTT

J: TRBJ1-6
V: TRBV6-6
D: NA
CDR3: CASMGSQGGNSPLHF
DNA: TGTGCCAGCATGGGATCTCAGGGAGGTAATTCACCCCTCCACTTT

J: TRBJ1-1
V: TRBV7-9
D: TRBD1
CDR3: CASSLGQGRTTEAFF
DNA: TGTGCCAGCAGCTTGGGACAGGGGAGGACCACTGAAGCTTTCTTT

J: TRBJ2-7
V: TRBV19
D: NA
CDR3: CASSDGQPYEQYF
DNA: TGTGCCAGTAGTGACGGACAGCCCTACGAGCAGTACTTC